This T cell receptor (beta chain) was captured by sequencing in a study of prognosis after radiotherapy for stage I lung cancer. This clonotype has at least ten counts. The ends were cut back, 2 bases at V and 11 bases at J, with 11 bases in the middle. This CDR3 region has 12 residues. Germline-derived CDR1 and CDR2 are KGHDR and SFDVKD. By two-round multiplex PCR, the TCR beta CDR3 was amplified from genomic DNA. Primers specific to each TRBV and TRBJ gene drove first-round PCR. Using its own MiXCR run on the multiplex PCR reads, TCRdb lists one record per CDR3 protein. In the table there are 14,000 or so distinct CDR3 sequences, around 33% of which are singletons.

The specimen comprised PBMCs, sampled before or after stereotactic body radiation therapy (not recorded which). The source is a donor aged 50 or older with non-small cell lung cancer. The rearrangement links TRBV24-1 to TRBJ2-5; TRBD1 might be the D (5 bases). The CDR3 region has the DNA TGTGCCACCAGTGATTGGGGCTCTCAACAGTACTTC. Translated: CATSDWGSQQYF.